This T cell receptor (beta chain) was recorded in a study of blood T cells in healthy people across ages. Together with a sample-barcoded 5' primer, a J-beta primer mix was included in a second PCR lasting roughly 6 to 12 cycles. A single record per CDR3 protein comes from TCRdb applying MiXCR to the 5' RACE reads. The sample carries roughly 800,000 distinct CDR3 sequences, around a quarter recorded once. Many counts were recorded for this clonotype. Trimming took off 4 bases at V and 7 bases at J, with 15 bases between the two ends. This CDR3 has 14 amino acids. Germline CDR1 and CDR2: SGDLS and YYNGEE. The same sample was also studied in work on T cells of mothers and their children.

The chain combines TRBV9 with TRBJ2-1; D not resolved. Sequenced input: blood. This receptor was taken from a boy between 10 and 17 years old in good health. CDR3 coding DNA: TGTGCCAGCAGCCCCCGGGCCCGTGAAAATGAGCAGTTCTTC. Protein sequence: CASSPRARENEQFF.